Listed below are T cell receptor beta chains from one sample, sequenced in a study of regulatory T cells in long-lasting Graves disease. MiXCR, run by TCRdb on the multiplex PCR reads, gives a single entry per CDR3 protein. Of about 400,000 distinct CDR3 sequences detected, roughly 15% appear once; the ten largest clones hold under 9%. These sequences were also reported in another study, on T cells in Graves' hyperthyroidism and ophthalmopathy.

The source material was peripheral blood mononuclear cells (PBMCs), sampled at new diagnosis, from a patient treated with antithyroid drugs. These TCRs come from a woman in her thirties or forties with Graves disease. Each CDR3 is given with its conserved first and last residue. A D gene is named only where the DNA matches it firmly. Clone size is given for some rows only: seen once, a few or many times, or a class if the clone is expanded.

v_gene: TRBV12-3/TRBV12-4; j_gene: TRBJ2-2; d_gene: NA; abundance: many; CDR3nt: TGTGCCACCACTCCGGCCGGGGAGCTGTTTTTT; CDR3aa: CATTPAGELFF
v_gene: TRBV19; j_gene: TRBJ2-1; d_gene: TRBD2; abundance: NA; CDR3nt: TGTGCCAGTAGTAAGACTAGCGGGAGGTTCCGCTGGTCTCACAATGAGCAGTTCTTC; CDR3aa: CASSKTSGRFRWSHNEQFF
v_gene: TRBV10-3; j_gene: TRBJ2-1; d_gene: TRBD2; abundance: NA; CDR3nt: TGTGCCATCAGTGAGCCAGGGACTAGCGGCTTCTCCTACAATGAGCAGTTCTTC; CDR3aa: CAISEPGTSGFSYNEQFF
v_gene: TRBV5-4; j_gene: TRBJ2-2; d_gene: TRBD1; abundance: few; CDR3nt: TGTGCCAGCAGCTTCCCTGACAGGGGCGGGGAGCTGTTTTTT; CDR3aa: CASSFPDRGGELFF
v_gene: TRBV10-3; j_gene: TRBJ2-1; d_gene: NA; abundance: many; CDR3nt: TGTGCCATCAGTCCCCTCACGGCCCCGGGGAATGAGCAGTTCTTC; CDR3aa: CAISPLTAPGNEQFF
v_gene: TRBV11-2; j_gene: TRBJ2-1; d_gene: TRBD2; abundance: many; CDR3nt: TGTGCCAGCAGCTTAGGACCCGGGACTAGGTATAATGAGCAGTTCTTC; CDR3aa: CASSLGPGTRYNEQFF
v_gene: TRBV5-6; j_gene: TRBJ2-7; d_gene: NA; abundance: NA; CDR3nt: TGTGCCAGCAGCATTACCACTAACTCCTACGAGCAGTACTTC; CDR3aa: CASSITTNSYEQYF
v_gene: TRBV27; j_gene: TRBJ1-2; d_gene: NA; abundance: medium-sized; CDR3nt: TGTGCCAGCAGTTTTTTCGGGGCAGGGGACTATGGCTACACCTTC; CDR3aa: CASSFFGAGDYGYTF
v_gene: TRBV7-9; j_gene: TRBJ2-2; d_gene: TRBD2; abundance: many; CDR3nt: TGTGCCAGCAGCTTCCTAGCGGAAGGCGGCACCGGGGAGCTGTTTTTT; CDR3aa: CASSFLAEGGTGELFF
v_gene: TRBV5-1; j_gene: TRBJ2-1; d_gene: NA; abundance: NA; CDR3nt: TGCGCCAGCAGCTTGGTGCCCTCTGATGAGCAGTTCTTC; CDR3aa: CASSLVPSDEQFF
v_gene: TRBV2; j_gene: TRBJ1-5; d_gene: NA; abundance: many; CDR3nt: TGTGCCAGCAGTGAACAGGGAAATCAGCCCCAGCATTTT; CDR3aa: CASSEQGNQPQHF
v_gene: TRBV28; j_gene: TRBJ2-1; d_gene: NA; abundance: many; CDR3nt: TGTGCCAGCAGTTTATCAGGGATTAGCCTACACAATGAGCAGTTCTTC; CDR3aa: CASSLSGISLHNEQFF
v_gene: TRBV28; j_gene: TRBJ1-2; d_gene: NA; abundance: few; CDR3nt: TGTGCCAGCAGGGACCCCACAGGGTCCTATGGCTACACCTTC; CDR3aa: CASRDPTGSYGYTF
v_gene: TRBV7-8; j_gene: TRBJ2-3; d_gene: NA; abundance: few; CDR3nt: TGTGCCAGCAGCCAAACGCCCGGTGGGGGCACAGATACGCAGTATTTT; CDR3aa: CASSQTPGGGTDTQYF
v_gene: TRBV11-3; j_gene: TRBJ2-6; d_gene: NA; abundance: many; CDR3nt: TGTGCCAGCAGCCAGGAAGATGGCAGGCGCTCTGGGGCCAACGTCCTGACTTTC; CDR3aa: CASSQEDGRRSGANVLTF
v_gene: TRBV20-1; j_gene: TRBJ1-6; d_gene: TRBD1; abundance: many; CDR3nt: TGCAGTGCGCGGTCCGGACAGGGGACCGGATCACCCCTCCACTTT; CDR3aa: CSARSGQGTGSPLHF
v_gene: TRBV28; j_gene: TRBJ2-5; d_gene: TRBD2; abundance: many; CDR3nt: TGTGCCAGCAGTGCGGAGACTAGCGGCCTGTACCAAGAGACCCAGTACTTC; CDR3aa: CASSAETSGLYQETQYF
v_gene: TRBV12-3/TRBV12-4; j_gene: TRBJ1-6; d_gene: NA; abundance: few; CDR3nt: TGTGCCAGCAGTTTGTACACCGCGAATTCACCCCTCCACTTT; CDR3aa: CASSLYTANSPLHF
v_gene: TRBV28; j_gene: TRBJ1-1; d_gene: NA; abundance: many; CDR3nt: TGTGCCAGCAGTTCCCCCCGGGGACCAGAAAGGTCTGAAGCTTTCTTT; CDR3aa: CASSSPRGPERSEAFF